The table lists the clone carrying this T cell receptor beta chain with many counts. Its antigen remains unidentified. Germline V gene lookup returns CDR1 DFQATT and CDR2 SNEGSKA (reference sequence). This CDR3 comprises 12 residues. From the RT-PCR reads, TCRdb called clonotypes with MiXCR, one entry per CDR3 protein. The table shows roughly 790,000 distinct CDR3 sequences, with approximately 22% occurring only once. The sample comes from a study of response to subunit inactivated influenza vaccine. Study outcomes and limitations: Each seasonal flu vaccination may recruit only limited new T cells, authors suggested.

This sequence was found in a man in his fifties or sixties who received an inactivated influenza vaccine. Source: PBMCs from blood, taken 5 days after vaccination. V usage is TRBV20-1 and J usage is TRBJ2-3, with 7 nucleotides matching TRBD2. The DNA for the CDR3 is TGCGGGGGGAGCGGGACCACAGATACGCAGTATTTT. As protein: CGGSGTTDTQYF.